A selection of T cell receptor beta chains follows, all from one sample in a study of blood T cell repertoires in COVID-19. The method was immunoSEQ multiplex PCR; TCRdb's version includes in-frame clones alone and lacks a portion of them. The sample lists over 250,000 clones, about nine tenths occurring once. The source material was peripheral blood. The receptors originated from a man between 45 and 60 years old with acute or convalescent COVID-19. Each CDR3 is given without its conserved first and last residue. Fields, in order: CDR3 length, V gene, CDR3 protein.

>14|TRBV18
ASSPQGLGSNQPQH
>13|TRBV3-1/TRBV3-2
ASSQNVDRNQPQH
>12|TRBV4-2
ASSQDTLEGKLF
>14|TRBV19
ASSKTGGYSNQPQH
>13|TRBV7-9
ASSLDNRANYGYT
>13|TRBV5-5
ASSLAGGLGNTIY
>13|TRBV5-6
ASSRTSGVSGEQF
>12|TRBV7-9
ASSLGQVGEKLF
>10|TRBV13
ASSSDRGEQY
>12|TRBV18
ASSLGGQSYEQY
>14|TRBV4-1
ASSQELAGGRETQY
>16|TRBV19
ASMARLGGSGVNQPQH
>11|TRBV3-1/TRBV3-2
ASSQDQTGSST
>18|TRBV4-1
ASSQVEGVAGASGGYEQF
>9|TRBV12-3/TRBV12-4
ASSLGNIQY
>13|TRBV7-9
ASRPNRATANTIY
>10|TRBV12-3/TRBV12-4
ASSPTGRGYT
>13|TRBV7-2
ASSRGQGFYHEQF
>9|TRBV20-1
SAGAHEKLF
>13|TRBV7-9
ASSLQGAPNYGYT
>10|TRBV12-3/TRBV12-4
ASSLADSPLH
>13|TRBV2
ASSEYGPQNTEAF
>14|TRBV4-1
ASSPTGLRGNYEQY
>13|TRBV2
ASSIGLAGSYEQY
>11|TRBV7-3
ASSQWEGTEAF
>14|TRBV5-4
ASSPTPGGGGNTIY
>12|TRBV27
ASSPGQGSTEAF
>17|TRBV4-2
ASSQQQGSSDRSSYEQY
>9|TRBV12-5
ASGLYYEQY
>12|TRBV5-6
ASSLAGAINEQF